The 19 T cell receptor beta chains below come from one sample, sequenced in a study of cytomegalovirus exposure and HLA in healthy donors. Only in-frame clones appear in the TCRdb table, and some are missing; sequencing was by immunoSEQ multiplex PCR. The sample contains roughly 300,000 clones, more than 75% of which appear only once. Sequencing input: PBMCs. The receptors originated from a woman aged 18-29 years in good health and CMV-seronegative.

This chain connects TRBV28 to TRBJ1-1, with 8 bases that match TRBD1. Germline V gives CDR1 MDHEN, CDR2 SYDVKM. Trimming removed 5 bases from V and 9 bases from J; junction bases left unmatched: 11. This CDR3 contains 14 residues. In DNA form, the CDR3 reads TGTGCCAGCAGTGCCCAAGACAGGGGAGGTCAAGCTTTCTTT. Protein: CASSAQDRGGQAFF. Drawing the rest from reference TRBV28 and TRBJ1-1, the complete variable domain is DVKVTQSSRYLVKRTGEKVFLECVQDMDHENMFWYRQDPGLGLRLIYFSYDVKMKEKGDIPEGYSVSREKKERFSLILESASTNQTSMYLCASSAQDRGGQAFFGQGTRLTVV.

The V and J genes are TRBV27 and TRBJ2-2, with TRBD1 identical over 7 bases. This CDR3 is 17 amino acids long. Germline CDR1 reads MNHEY; CDR2 reads SMNVEV (reference sequence). J was trimmed by 7 bases and V by 5 bases; bases with no gene match: 16. CDR3 loop: CASSQRVRDSQIGELFF. The CDR3 DNA sequence: TGTGCCAGCAGTCAAAGGGTCCGGGACAGTCAGATCGGGGAGCTGTTTTTT.

This rearrangement joins TRBV7-2 to TRBJ2-2; TRBD1 matches at 7 bases. Germline CDR1 is SGHTA and CDR2 is FQGNSA. V shed 3 bases and J 8 bases; nucleotides not matched to a gene: 9. The CDR3 runs 15 residues. In DNA, the CDR3 is TGTGCCAGCAGCTTGAAACACAGGGGTAGGGGGGAGCTGTTTTTT. Its translation is CASSLKHRGRGELFF.

The chain carries TRBV5-1 and TRBJ2-1, with 8 bases lining up with TRBD2. Trimming removed 1 base from V and 7 bases from J; junction bases left unmatched: 7. The germline gives CDR1 SGHRS, CDR2 YFSETQ. The CDR3 extends over 15 amino acids. The CDR3 spells CASSLTGGPENEQFF. The CDR3 DNA reads as TGCGCCAGCAGCTTGACGGGAGGGCCCGAAAATGAGCAGTTCTTC.

J is TRBJ1-4 and V is TRBV27, with TRBD1 matching 9 bases. CDR1 is MNHEY and CDR2 is SMNVEV in the germline V gene (reference sequence). Trimming at V came to 5 bases and at J to 8 bases, leaving 6 bases not matched to a gene. The CDR3 length is 14 residues. The CDR3 coding sequence is TGTGCCAGCAGTCATGACAGGGGGGACGAAAAACTGTTTTTT. This translates into CASSHDRGDEKLFF.

This sequence joins TRBV27 and TRBJ2-7; 8 bases align to TRBD2. CDR3 length: 15 residues. Germline CDR1 and CDR2: MNHEY and SMNVEV (reference sequence). The trim removed 5 bases at V and 1 base at J, leaving 7 bases unmatched. CDR3 region: CASSTGTSRSYEQYF. The CDR3 bases are TGTGCCAGCAGTACCGGGACTAGTCGTTCCTACGAGCAGTACTTC.

The chain employs TRBV7-6 and TRBJ1-3; D is possibly TRBD1 (6 bases). The CDR3 is 16 residues long. The germline V gene encodes CDR1 SGHVS and CDR2 FNYEAQ. V was pared by 0 bases and J by 0 bases, with 9 bases between. The CDR3 bases are TGTGCCAGCAGCTTAGCTAAAGGGGGCTCTGGAAACACCATATATTTT. Translated, it gives CASSLAKGGSGNTIYF.

This clone was detected a few times. This chain uses TRBV9 with TRBJ1-2; 10 nucleotides match TRBD1. This CDR3 is 15 amino acids long. Germline CDR1 SGDLS, CDR2 YYNGEE. Trimming took 1 base from V and 8 from J; bases not matched to a gene: 8. CDR3 DNA sequence: TGTGCCAGCAGCGTACACTTCGGGACAGGGGACGGCTACACCTTC. This translates into CASSVHFGTGDGYTF. The full variable domain, in which reference TRBV9 and TRBJ1-2 provide the parts outside the CDR3, is DSGVTQTPKHLITATGQRVTLRCSPRSGDLSVYWYQQSLDQGLQFLIQYYNGEERAKGNILERFSAQQFPDLHSELNLSSLELGDSALYFCASSVHFGTGDGYTFGSGTRLTVV.

On this clone itself: This same CDR3 is encoded by further DNA sequences in the sample. The chain combines TRBV30 with TRBJ1-1; possibly TRBD1 for D (6 bases). This CDR3 has 13 amino acids. The germline V and J ends were trimmed by 1 base and 2 bases, with 8 bases remaining between them. Germline CDR1 is GTSNPN and CDR2 is SVGIG (reference sequence). The CDR3 region is CAWSARGNTEAFF. The CDR3 DNA follows: TGTGCCTGGAGTGCCAGGGGTAACACTGAAGCTTTCTTT.

The rearrangement joins TRBV27 to TRBJ2-1, with 11 bases aligning to TRBD2. Germline V gene sequence: CDR1 MNHEY, CDR2 SMNVEV (reference sequence). CDR3 size: 15 residues. Trimming took 7 bases from V and 5 from J; bases not matched to a gene: 7. The CDR3 sequence: CASTLGTSGNNEQFF. The CDR3 nucleotides are TGTGCCAGCACTCTAGGGACTAGCGGAAACAATGAGCAGTTCTTC.

This clone was recorded only once. The chain links TRBV7-9 to TRBJ1-1; TRBD1 matches at 10 bases. V lost 5 bases and J lost 2; bases outside the gene matches: 5. The CDR3 totals 15 residues. Germline-derived CDR1 and CDR2 are SEHNR and FQNEAQ (reference sequence). DNA for the CDR3: TGTGCCAGCAGCCACCGGACAGGGGGAAACACTGAAGCTTTCTTT. Translating gives CASSHRTGGNTEAFF.

This rearrangement joins TRBV2 to TRBJ2-7, with 9 bases fitting TRBD1. CDR3 length: 14 amino acids. V dropped 0 bases and J dropped 7; count of bases not matched to a gene: 4. The germline gives CDR1 SNHLY, CDR2 FYNNEI. CDR3 nucleotide sequence: TGTGCCAGCAGTGAAGCACAGGGGGCTGAAGAGCAGTACTTC. Its protein is CASSEAQGAEEQYF. Full variable domain (rest looked up from reference TRBV2 and TRBJ2-7): EPEVTQTPSHQVTQMGQEVILRCVPISNHLYFYWYRQILGQKVEFLVSFYNNEISEKSEIFDDQFSVERPDGSNFTLKIRSTKLEDSAMYFCASSEAQGAEEQYFGPGTRLTVT.

This chain connects TRBV25-1 to TRBJ2-3; 7 positions match TRBD2. Germline CDR1 is MGHDK and CDR2 is SYGVNS. The CDR3 length is 18 residues. The V segment lost 3 bases and the J segment 4 bases; nucleotides outside the gene matches: 16. CDR3 coding DNA: TGTGCCAGCAGTGACCTCGGGGGGAGGGCCGCGGGCCCAGATACGCAGTATTTT. As protein: CASSDLGGRAAGPDTQYF.

The rearrangement uses TRBV25-1 and TRBJ1-5; D possibly corresponds to TRBD1 (5 bases). The CDR3 runs 13 residues. CDR1 is MGHDK, CDR2 SYGVNS, per germline. V lost 4 bases and J 4 bases, leaving 8 bases between the germline ends. The CDR3 DNA sequence: TGTGCCAGCAGTGGCGGGACTAATCAGCCCCAGCATTTT. It encodes CASSGGTNQPQHF.

The gene calls are TRBV5-4 and TRBJ1-2, with D tentatively TRBD1 (6 bases). The CDR3 loop spans 13 amino acids. Trimming took 0 bases from V and 12 from J, leaving 15 bases between them. CDR1 and CDR2 from the germline V gene are SGHNT and YYREEE (reference sequence). The CDR3 reads CASSLGAGAEDTF. The CDR3 DNA reads as TGTGCCAGCAGCTTGGGGGCGGGGGCCGAAGACACCTTC. Full variable domain (outside the CDR3, taken from reference TRBV5-4 and TRBJ1-2): ETGVTQSPTHLIKTRGQQVTLRCSSQSGHNTVSWYQQALGQGPQFIFQYYREEENGRGNFPPRFSGLQFPNYSSELNVNALELDDSALYLCASSLGAGAEDTFGSGTRLTVV.

The chain links TRBV15 to TRBJ2-2; D perhaps matches TRBD2 (7 bases). Per germline, CDR1 LNHNV and CDR2 YYDKDF (reference sequence). Trimming took 5 bases from V and 4 from J, leaving 14 bases between them. CDR3 length: 15 amino acids. DNA of the CDR3: TGTGCCACCAGCCCCGGGGGGCCTCCCACCGGGGAGCTGTTTTTT. Protein: CATSPGGPPTGELFF.

This sequence joins TRBV7-3 and TRBJ1-5; D is perhaps TRBD1 (5 bases). Germline lookup yields CDR1 SGHTA and CDR2 FQGTGA. V lost 1 base and J 7 bases, leaving 8 bases between the germline ends. The CDR3 totals 13 residues. CDR3 nucleotides: TGTGCCAGCAGCTTAAATCAGGGCCAGCCCCAGCATTTT. This translates into CASSLNQGQPQHF.

V usage is TRBV7-9 and J usage is TRBJ2-7; D not certain. The CDR3 covers 15 residues. V dropped 1 base and J dropped 0 bases, with 10 bases sitting between them. Germline assignment: CDR1 SEHNR and CDR2 FQNEAQ (reference sequence). CDR3 residues: CASSLGRRSSYEQYF. CDR3 DNA: TGTGCCAGCAGCTTAGGGAGAAGGAGCTCCTACGAGCAGTACTTC.

V usage is TRBV28 and J usage is TRBJ2-5; TRBD1 is a possible D gene (6 bases). The CDR3 runs 16 residues. Germline CDR1 is MDHEN and CDR2 is SYDVKM. V dropped 5 bases and J dropped 2 bases, with 18 bases sitting between them. CDR3 region: CASSPQLRTGQETQYF. As DNA, the CDR3 is TGTGCCAGCAGTCCTCAGCTCCGTACAGGGCAAGAGACCCAGTACTTC.